This T cell receptor beta chain was sequenced for a study of PD-1 blockade in classical Hodgkin lymphoma. Study results and limitations: Excluded were patients who started nivolumab under 1 year after ASCT, a group that had lower diversity. When set against healthy donors, newly diagnosed patients were reported to show lower baseline TCR diversity. Patients newly diagnosed and complete responders had comparable baseline diversity.

The assay was immunoSEQ multiplex PCR, and TCRdb's table has in-frame clones only and misses some. The table lists tens of thousands of clones, roughly 80% of them singletons. Time point noted: cycle 4 day 1 (C4D1), after less than 7 weeks of nivolumab. Each patient experienced a relapse that followed autologous stem cell transplantation, and brentuximab vedotin exposure varied. Germline values: CDR1 MNHEY, CDR2 SVGAGI. The V end was cut by 4 bases, the J end by 1 base, with 11 bases between. This CDR3 is 15 amino acids long. Concerning this clone itself: Its target is not known.

The specimen comprised peripheral blood mononuclear cells (PBMCs), sampled before the fourth cycle of nivolumab. The rearrangement uses TRBV6-5 and TRBJ1-5; no firm D call. The clonotype comes from a human donor with classical Hodgkin lymphoma. The CDR3: CASSSEGFSNQPQHF. Written as DNA, the CDR3 is TGTGCCAGCAGTTCGGAGGGTTTCAGCAATCAGCCCCAGCATTTT.